Described below is a single TCR beta chain sequence and its context. The Seattle patients, enrolled during active infection, were followed longitudinally. The data were obtained in a study of blood T cell repertoires in COVID-19. Study at large: T cells, B-cell-depleted T cells, or PBMCs provided the cDNA or gDNA that served as material.

Methods used by the authors: Amplification of reference gene primers provided the estimated nucleated cell counts. Sequencing was performed with immunoSEQ multiplex PCR; in TCRdb, only in-frame clones are kept and a portion is missing. D and trimming were read from the DNA, whereas the V and J calls and clone size are those reported in that table. The sample lists a few hundred thousand clones, around 90% occurring once. The CDR3 is 16 residues long. CDR1 SGHRS and CDR2 YFSETQ come from the germline V gene. With 1 base clipped from V and 2 bases from J, the junction kept 3 bases outside the gene matches.

The chain couples TRBV5-1 to TRBJ2-1, with 10 nucleotides matching TRBD2. This TCR derives from a woman aged 60 to 75 with COVID-19, enrolled during active disease. The sequencing input was peripheral blood. CDR3 residues: CASSLTSGVTYNEQFF. CDR3 nucleotide sequence: TGCGCCAGCAGCTTGACTAGCGGGGTAACCTACAATGAGCAGTTCTTC.